These 13 T cell receptor beta chains originate from one sample sequenced in a study of blood T cell repertoires in COVID-19. The table came from immunoSEQ multiplex PCR; TCRdb's copy has only in-frame clones and leaves some out. The table records approximately 35,000 clones, approximately 80% of them present only once. Sequencing input: peripheral blood. The receptors were gathered from a human donor in a cohort sampled during active COVID-19.

Sample share makes this clone medium-sized. The gene calls are TRBV19 and TRBJ1-5, with a possible D match to TRBD1 (5 bases). CDR1 and CDR2 (germline): LNHDA, SQIVND (reference sequence). This CDR3 is built from 12 residues. V shed 11 bases and J shed 2 bases, with 10 bases lying between them. The CDR3 DNA reads as TGTGCCGTCAGGGCGGGCAATCAGCCCCAGCATTTT. Its protein is CAVRAGNQPQHF.

The rearrangement uses TRBV12-3 or TRBV12-4 and TRBJ2-7, with 9 bases fitting TRBD2. With 6 bases clipped from V and 12 bases from J, the junction kept 12 bases outside the gene matches. The CDR3 totals 13 residues. The CDR3 nucleotides are TGTGCCAGCAGACTAGAGCGGGGGGCACCCCCGTACTTC. Its translation is CASRLERGAPPYF.

V is TRBV19 and J is TRBJ2-1; D uncertain. Germline CDR1 and CDR2: LNHDA and SQIVND (reference sequence). The V end lost 2 bases, the J end lost 5 bases, and 19 bases lay between the germline ends. The CDR3 loop spans 17 amino acids. Written as DNA, the CDR3 is TGTGCCAGTAGTATAAATGCGGTGACCGCGAGGAACAATGAGCAGTTCTTC. Translated: CASSINAVTARNNEQFF.

With respect to this clone: Mismatch with germline at one junction end may stem from a read error. This rearrangement joins TRBV7-7 to TRBJ2-5; a possible D gene is TRBD2 (7 bases). The CDR3 is made up of 15 amino acids. Germline V lookup: CDR1 SSHAT, CDR2 FNYEAQ (reference sequence). CDR3 loop: CASSPRRGGGETQYF. The CDR3 nucleotides are TGTGCTAGCAGCCCTCGGAGAGGGGGAGGGGAGACCCAGTACTTC.

The gene calls are TRBV27 and TRBJ1-5; D perhaps matches TRBD1 (6 bases). Germline loops: CDR1 MNHEY, CDR2 SMNVEV (reference sequence). Trimming left V 5 bases short and J 0 bases short, with 17 bases between. The CDR3 sequence is 17 residues long. This CDR3 is CASSPSMTGISNQPQHF. The CDR3 DNA reads as TGTGCCAGCAGTCCATCCATGACAGGAATTAGCAATCAGCCCCAGCATTTT.

This clone was seen a handful of times. This rearrangement joins TRBV6-5 to TRBJ1-6, with D perhaps TRBD1 (6 bases). Trimming pared 0 bases from V and 3 bases from J, leaving 9 bases between. Germline values: CDR1 MNHEY, CDR2 SVGAGI. The CDR3 is made up of 16 amino acids. CDR3 residues: CASSYSGQLYNSPLHF. The CDR3 nucleotides are TGTGCCAGCAGTTACTCCGGACAGCTCTATAATTCACCCCTCCACTTT.

The rearrangement links TRBV7-9 to TRBJ1-1, with D maybe TRBD1 (6 bases). V was clipped by 5 bases and J by 4 bases, with 17 bases between them. CDR1 and CDR2 from the germline V gene are SEHNR and FQNEAQ (reference sequence). This CDR3 is built from 15 residues. Written as DNA, the CDR3 is TGTGCCAGCAGCCCCTTCGACAGGTATCGCACTGAAGCTTTCTTT. This sequence encodes CASSPFDRYRTEAFF. The full variable domain, completed using reference TRBV7-9 and TRBJ1-1, is DTGVSQNPRHKITKRGQNVTFRCDPISEHNRLYWYRQTLGQGPEFLTYFQNEAQLEKSRLLSDRFSAERPKGSFSTLEIQRTEQGDSAMYLCASSPFDRYRTEAFFGQGTRLTVV.

The chain carries TRBV30 and TRBJ1-3; D unresolved. Germline values: CDR1 GTSNPN, CDR2 SVGIG (reference sequence). Trimming took off 4 bases at V and 4 bases at J, with 11 bases between the two ends. There are 13 residues in the CDR3. CDR3 sequence (DNA): TGTGCCTGGATACAGAAGCCCGGAAACACCATATATTTT. Its protein product is CAWIQKPGNTIYF.

The V gene is TRBV6-5, the J gene TRBJ2-4, with 7 bases that match TRBD1. V trimming: 6 bases; J trimming: 16 bases; junction bases outside the gene matches: 15. This CDR3 is 13 amino acids long. Per germline, CDR1 MNHEY and CDR2 SVGAGI. CDR3 nucleotide sequence: TGTGCCAGCAGCGCCCACGGACAGGCCCTGGGATACTTC. It encodes CASSAHGQALGYF.

The CDR3 DNA is TGCGCCAGCAGCTTGGACGGACAGCACTCTGGAAACACCATATATTTT. This encodes CASSLDGQHSGNTIYF. This chain joins TRBV5-1 and TRBJ1-3; possibly TRBD1 for D (6 bases). V gave up 0 bases and J gave up 0 bases, with 10 bases separating them. CDR1 and CDR2 (germline): SGHRS, YFSETQ. The CDR3 has 16 residues.

V is TRBV7-9 and J is TRBJ2-7; 9 bases are shared with TRBD1. This CDR3 has 15 amino acids. Unmatched junction bases numbered 9, after V lost 5 bases and J lost 4 bases. Germline CDR1 and CDR2: SEHNR and FQNEAQ (reference sequence). In nucleotides, the CDR3 is TGTGCCAGCAGCCTCGGGACAGGGAGGGGTTACGAGCAGTACTTC. The encoded protein is CASSLGTGRGYEQYF.

The chain joins TRBV7-2 to TRBJ2-4; a possible D gene is TRBD2 (7 bases). CDR1 and CDR2 from the germline V gene are SGHTA and FQGNSA. Trimming left V 5 bases short and J 6 bases short, with 17 bases between. This CDR3 spans 15 amino acids. CDR3 bases: TGTGCCAGCAGCCCGGGGGGCGCCTCGGGAAACATTCAGTACTTC. Amino acids: CASSPGGASGNIQYF.

This chain connects TRBV4-1 to TRBJ2-5, with a weak D call TRBD1 (7 bases). Germline CDR1 is MGHRA and CDR2 is YSYEKL. V was cut by 0 bases and J by 5 bases, with 16 bases left in between. The CDR3 extends over 16 amino acids. The CDR3 DNA sequence: TGCGCCAGCAGCCAAGATTCCGGGACAGCGGGCGAGACCCAGTACTTC. This encodes CASSQDSGTAGETQYF.